This T cell receptor (beta chain) was sequenced in a study of blood T cell repertoires in COVID-19. Study context: Samples of COVID-19 (acute and convalescent) were obtained from the United States, Italy and Spain.

Original processing methods: Researchers report that nucleated cell counts were estimated from reference gene primer amplification. This table comes from immunoSEQ multiplex PCR, and its TCRdb copy is limited to in-frame clones, with some not included. The V and J calls and clone size come from that table; D and trimming were worked out from the DNA. The table has about 41,000 clones, approximately 82% seen once. This clone was observed a single time. This CDR3 is built from 15 residues. Germline assignment: CDR1 DFQATT and CDR2 SNEGSKA (reference sequence). V gave up 3 bases and J gave up 9 bases, with 18 bases separating them.

The V gene is TRBV20-1, the J gene TRBJ1-6, with a weak D call TRBD1 (6 bases). The sequenced sample was peripheral blood. This TCR was sampled from a woman aged 80 or over with active or convalescent COVID-19. In DNA form, the CDR3 reads TGCAGTGCTAGTGTGGACAGTAGAAGCACTTCACCCCTCCACTTT. Encoded protein: CSASVDSRSTSPLHF.